In this sample, the clone carrying this T cell receptor beta chain turned up once. Its antigen is undetermined. The sample is drawn from a study of CD8+ T cells in alopecia areata. Study-level background: Once tofacitinib had been taken for 6 to 18 months, 6 months off drug followed. Whole-study results and caveats: Tofacitinib significantly decreased scalp clonality and expanded CD8+ clones among top 100. Persistence in scalp and blood during tofacitinib was observed for many expanded lesional clones.

Noted treatment: oral pan-JAK inhibitor, 5-10 mg twice daily. V was clipped by 7 bases and J by 1 base, with 8 bases between them. Germline CDR1 and CDR2: SGHNT and YYREEE (reference sequence). CDR3 length equals 13 residues. It was cDNA, reverse transcribed from extracted RNA, that served as the sequencing template. Only in-frame clones appear in the TCRdb table, and some are missing; sequencing was by immunoSEQ multiplex PCR. The sample carries roughly 100,000 clones, 86% recorded once. This TCR derives from a human donor with alopecia areata. The rearrangement joins TRBV5-4 to TRBJ2-2, with a tentative D call TRBD1 (6 bases). The starting material was CD8+ T cells sorted from blood, obtained at roughly week 30, from a patient treated with tofacitinib. CDR3 nucleotide sequence: TGTGCCAGCGGGGGACAGAACACCGGGGAGCTGTTTTTT. Protein: CASGGQNTGELFF. The full variable domain, its missing parts supplied by reference TRBV5-4 and TRBJ2-2, is ETGVTQSPTHLIKTRGQQVTLRCSSQSGHNTVSWYQQALGQGPQFIFQYYREEENGRGNFPPRFSGLQFPNYSSELNVNALELDDSALYLCASGGQNTGELFFGEGSRLTVL.